A selection of T cell receptor beta chains follows, all from one sample in a study of T cell responses to AZD1222 COVID-19 vaccine. Sequencing was performed with immunoSEQ multiplex PCR; in TCRdb, only in-frame clones are kept and a portion is missing. The sample consists of fewer than 120,000 clones, about 94% of them appearing once. The sample was peripheral blood, taken 28 days after the second AZD1222 dose. The origin of the receptors is an adult who received the AZD1222 COVID-19 vaccine. The CDR3 runs from the conserved cysteine through the conserved F or W. The D gene is left open where the match is weak. Where a row states a size, it is once, few, many or the class of an expanded clone; other rows omit it.

abundance: NA
d_gene: NA
j_gene: TRBJ2-1
v_gene: TRBV20-1
CDR3nt: TGCAGTGCTTTTCGACTACCCGGGCAGTTCTTC
CDR3aa: CSAFRLPGQFF

abundance: medium-sized
d_gene: NA
j_gene: TRBJ2-3
v_gene: TRBV9
CDR3nt: TGTGCCAGCAGCACCCGGGCCAAGGATACGCAGTATTTT
CDR3aa: CASSTRAKDTQYF

abundance: NA
d_gene: TRBD1
j_gene: TRBJ1-3
v_gene: TRBV3-1/TRBV3-2
CDR3nt: TGTGCCAGCAGCCGGTGGACAGGGGCCGGAAACACCATATATTTT
CDR3aa: CASSRWTGAGNTIYF

abundance: once
d_gene: NA
j_gene: TRBJ1-1
v_gene: TRBV2
CDR3nt: TGTGCCAGCACCTTGGAAGCAGGAGGAATGAACACTGAAGCTTTCTTT
CDR3aa: CASTLEAGGMNTEAFF

abundance: NA
d_gene: NA
j_gene: TRBJ2-3
v_gene: TRBV29-1
CDR3nt: TGCAGCGCAGCCGGGACGGAGAGCACAGATACGCAGTATTTT
CDR3aa: CSAAGTESTDTQYF

abundance: NA
d_gene: TRBD1
j_gene: TRBJ1-2
v_gene: TRBV28
CDR3nt: TGTGCCATACGACAGGGCTATGGCTACACCTTC
CDR3aa: CAIRQGYGYTF

abundance: NA
d_gene: NA
j_gene: TRBJ2-7
v_gene: TRBV27
CDR3nt: TGTGCCAGCAGTTTCAACCGCAACCCATACGAGCAGTACTTC
CDR3aa: CASSFNRNPYEQYF

abundance: NA
d_gene: TRBD1
j_gene: TRBJ1-5
v_gene: TRBV6-1
CDR3nt: TGTGCCAGCAGTGAGCAGACAGGGAATAATCAGCCCCAGCATTTT
CDR3aa: CASSEQTGNNQPQHF

abundance: once
d_gene: NA
j_gene: TRBJ1-1
v_gene: TRBV9
CDR3nt: TGTGCCAGCAGCGTAGGGGTTTGGGACGGGGCGAACACTGAAGCTTTCTTT
CDR3aa: CASSVGVWDGANTEAFF

abundance: once
d_gene: NA
j_gene: TRBJ2-2
v_gene: TRBV6-5
CDR3nt: TGTGCCAGCAGCCGGAGTAGCAGTACCGGGGAGCTGTTTTTT
CDR3aa: CASSRSSSTGELFF

abundance: NA
d_gene: NA
j_gene: TRBJ2-7
v_gene: TRBV7-9
CDR3nt: TGTGCCAGCAGCGCGACAGCTTCCTACGAGCAGTACTTC
CDR3aa: CASSATASYEQYF

abundance: NA
d_gene: TRBD1
j_gene: TRBJ2-7
v_gene: TRBV19
CDR3nt: TGTGCCAGTAGTAACGGACAGGGGAGGTTCTACGAGCAGTACTTC
CDR3aa: CASSNGQGRFYEQYF

abundance: NA
d_gene: NA
j_gene: TRBJ2-1
v_gene: TRBV20-1
CDR3nt: TGCAGTGCTAGTGAAGGGGTCGGCGGCCATGAGCAGTTCTTC
CDR3aa: CSASEGVGGHEQFF

abundance: once
d_gene: NA
j_gene: TRBJ2-7
v_gene: TRBV2
CDR3nt: TGTGCCAGCAGTCCAGAATACGAGCAGTACTTC
CDR3aa: CASSPEYEQYF

abundance: NA
d_gene: TRBD1
j_gene: TRBJ1-1
v_gene: TRBV18
CDR3nt: TGTGCCAGCTCCCCCGGGACAGTAAAGAACACTGAAGCTTTCTTT
CDR3aa: CASSPGTVKNTEAFF

abundance: NA
d_gene: TRBD1
j_gene: TRBJ1-1
v_gene: TRBV6-2/TRBV6-3
CDR3nt: TGTGCCAGCAGCGACAGGGACACTGAAGCTTTCTTT
CDR3aa: CASSDRDTEAFF

abundance: few
d_gene: TRBD1
j_gene: TRBJ1-5
v_gene: TRBV10-1
CDR3nt: TGCGCCAGCAGACTGAGAAAGACCGACAGGGAAAGGAGTCAGCCCCAGCATTTT
CDR3aa: CASRLRKTDRERSQPQHF

abundance: NA
d_gene: NA
j_gene: TRBJ1-5
v_gene: TRBV24-1
CDR3nt: TGTGCCACCAGTGATTTGCCGGGGAGAGGCAATCAGCCCCAGCATTTT
CDR3aa: CATSDLPGRGNQPQHF

abundance: NA
d_gene: NA
j_gene: TRBJ1-1
v_gene: TRBV6-2/TRBV6-3
CDR3nt: TGTGCCAGCAGCCTAAGGGGCACTGAAGCTTTCTTT
CDR3aa: CASSLRGTEAFF

abundance: NA
d_gene: NA
j_gene: TRBJ2-1
v_gene: TRBV9
CDR3nt: TGTGCCAGCAGCTGGGGGTGGGCCAAGTACAATGAGCAGTTCTTC
CDR3aa: CASSWGWAKYNEQFF

abundance: NA
d_gene: TRBD1
j_gene: TRBJ1-2
v_gene: TRBV29-1
CDR3nt: TGCAGCGTCGGACAGGGAGGCCATGGCTACACCTTC
CDR3aa: CSVGQGGHGYTF

abundance: NA
d_gene: NA
j_gene: TRBJ1-4
v_gene: TRBV27
CDR3nt: TGTGCCAGCAGGATTAGAGGGGGGGGCGAAAAACTGTTTTTT
CDR3aa: CASRIRGGGEKLFF

abundance: NA
d_gene: TRBD1
j_gene: TRBJ1-2
v_gene: TRBV6-5
CDR3nt: TGTGCCAGCAGCCGCTGGACAGGGGAAGATGGCTACACCTTC
CDR3aa: CASSRWTGEDGYTF

abundance: few
d_gene: NA
j_gene: TRBJ2-7
v_gene: TRBV3-1/TRBV3-2
CDR3nt: TGTGCCAGCAGCCGAGGGACTCCGTCTCGTTACGAGCAGTACTTC
CDR3aa: CASSRGTPSRYEQYF

abundance: NA
d_gene: NA
j_gene: TRBJ2-7
v_gene: TRBV5-1
CDR3nt: TGCGCCAGCAGCAAGAACTACGAGCAGTACTTC
CDR3aa: CASSKNYEQYF

abundance: NA
d_gene: NA
j_gene: TRBJ1-3
v_gene: TRBV23-1
CDR3nt: TGCGCCAGCAGTCAAGCACAGTTCTCTGGAAACACCATATATTTT
CDR3aa: CASSQAQFSGNTIYF

abundance: NA
d_gene: NA
j_gene: TRBJ2-5
v_gene: TRBV11-2
CDR3nt: TGTGCCAGCAGCTTAGATCTGGTAGTGGTGGAGACCCAGTACTTC
CDR3aa: CASSLDLVVVETQYF

abundance: NA
d_gene: TRBD1
j_gene: TRBJ1-6
v_gene: TRBV5-5
CDR3nt: TGTGCCAGCAGCCTCGGGACAGCCAATAATTCACCCCTCCACTTT
CDR3aa: CASSLGTANNSPLHF

abundance: NA
d_gene: NA
j_gene: TRBJ1-2
v_gene: TRBV24-1
CDR3nt: TGTGCCACCAGCTCCGGTGGCTATGGCTACACCTTC
CDR3aa: CATSSGGYGYTF

abundance: NA
d_gene: NA
j_gene: TRBJ2-7
v_gene: TRBV6-5
CDR3nt: TGTGCCAGCACCCCTCCGGGCTCCTCCTACGAGCAGTACTTC
CDR3aa: CASTPPGSSYEQYF

abundance: NA
d_gene: NA
j_gene: TRBJ2-1
v_gene: TRBV27
CDR3nt: TGTGCCAGCAGAGGGGAAACCCTAAATGAGCAGTTCTTC
CDR3aa: CASRGETLNEQFF

abundance: NA
d_gene: NA
j_gene: TRBJ1-1
v_gene: TRBV27
CDR3nt: TGTGCCAGCAGGGGACATACTTTGAACACTGAAGCTTTCTTT
CDR3aa: CASRGHTLNTEAFF